This TCR beta chain was sequenced for a study of T cell changes during pregnancy in multiple sclerosis. The method was immunoSEQ multiplex PCR; TCRdb's version includes in-frame clones alone and lacks a portion of them. The sample has 79,000 or so clones; about 85% are singletons. The CDR3 has 9 residues. Germline V lookup: CDR1 DFQATT, CDR2 SNEGSKA (reference sequence). The V gene lost 5 bases and the J gene lost 6 bases, with 4 bases spanning the gap. The receptor's source is a female donor with multiple sclerosis, enrolled in a pregnancy study. V gene TRBV20-1 combines with J gene TRBJ1-2, with unresolved D. The sequenced sample was peripheral blood, obtained before pregnancy. The CDR3 DNA reads as TGCAGTGCTCTTAATGGCTACACCTTC. Protein product: CSALNGYTF.